The rows below give T cell receptor beta chains drawn from one sample of a study of cytomegalovirus exposure and HLA in healthy donors. Profiling relied on immunoSEQ multiplex PCR, and the TCRdb table lists in-frame clones only, not all of them. The sample consists of some 200,000 clones, 62% of them appearing once. The specimen sequenced was PBMCs. These receptors were collected from a man aged 35 to 55 in good health and CMV-seronegative. CDR3s leave out the opening cysteine and the closing phenylalanine or tryptophan. Not all rows give a size; the values are once, few, many and, for expanded clones, a class.

TRBV5-1,TRBJ2-1,few,ASSSGTSINEQF
TRBV27,TRBJ2-3,.,ASSSITDTQY
TRBV9,TRBJ2-3,.,ASSDSRLAGPTDTQY
TRBV5-1,TRBJ1-1,few,ASSFPVTGGTEAF
TRBV9,TRBJ2-2,few,ASSVFRQAMNTGELF
TRBV27,TRBJ2-7,few,ASGVMGQSSYEQY
TRBV30,TRBJ2-1,few,AWIRGFEQF
TRBV19,TRBJ1-1,.,ATRDRGQVNTEAF
TRBV19,TRBJ1-2,.,ASSISLSARGGYT
TRBV5-1,TRBJ1-5,.,ASSLGQFDQPQH
TRBV4-3,TRBJ2-1,few,ASSQDAATLEQF
TRBV7-2,TRBJ2-5,few,ASSLDRRGGRETQY
TRBV7-8,TRBJ2-3,.,ASSVARLAGGPGTDTQY
TRBV7-9,TRBJ2-5,.,ASSLAGGRSQETQY
TRBV28,TRBJ2-1,.,ASRTDRARQISGYNEQF
TRBV6-5,TRBJ2-7,.,ASSLPGGASYEQY
TRBV10-2,TRBJ2-1,.,ASGGQGNNEQF
TRBV7-2,TRBJ2-2,.,ASSSRQGTLF
TRBV7-2,TRBJ2-7,.,ASTPTRRQAYEQY
TRBV6-5,TRBJ2-1,.,ASTPGTGTYNEQF
TRBV6-5,TRBJ1-5,.,ASSSSWGQGNQPQH
TRBV23-1,TRBJ2-7,.,ASSQGWDRDSYEQY
TRBV6-1,TRBJ2-1,.,ASSVSGSGVSYNEQF
TRBV5-5,TRBJ2-3,once,ASSSGTPTDTQY
TRBV4-3,TRBJ2-1,.,ASSQDRAGGVHNEQF
TRBV5-1,TRBJ1-2,few,ASSGGTGEGYGYT
TRBV7-9,TRBJ2-7,.,ASSYPGAGVYEQY
TRBV11-3,TRBJ2-5,.,ASSPGSYETQY
TRBV7-8,TRBJ2-7,.,ASSQGQLEQY
TRBV9,TRBJ2-3,few,ASSVALSLRADTQY
TRBV5-1,TRBJ2-3,.,ASSFAAGSTDTQY
TRBV11-2,TRBJ2-7,.,ASSSSSYEQY
TRBV10-3,TRBJ2-1,.,AISDGAGGTDEQF
TRBV5-6,TRBJ1-2,.,ASSWRAGDSYGYT
TRBV11-2,TRBJ1-1,.,ASSFESDTEAF
TRBV19,TRBJ1-1,.,ASSTTGKTEAF
TRBV11-2,TRBJ2-7,once,ASSLLAEQY
TRBV6-5,TRBJ2-1,.,ASSSQGYNEQF
TRBV19,TRBJ2-3,.,ASSIDGWRSTDTQY
TRBV29-1,TRBJ2-1,few,SVEGRGLYNEQF
TRBV5-1,TRBJ1-4,.,ASSLQGGATNEKLF
TRBV2,TRBJ2-7,.,ASSLSGIRPGGEQY
TRBV19,TRBJ1-1,once,ASSIRLTGGKAEAF
TRBV6-5,TRBJ2-4,.,ASSQTGEGRNIQY
TRBV23-1,.,once,ASSSNRCSYEQY
TRBV7-3,TRBJ2-7,.,ASSCRSRGLRLAVYEQY
TRBV5-6,TRBJ2-5,.,ASSLLPSGGSRETQY
TRBV19,TRBJ1-5,.,ASRSQYTGFNQPQH
TRBV7-9,TRBJ2-2,.,ASSPSTGPTGELF
TRBV14,TRBJ2-5,few,ASSHRTGTQETQY